A single sample is the source of the 26 T cell receptor beta chains below, sequenced in a study of blood T cell repertoires in COVID-19 (dated by TCRdb to the early 2020s). Library generation was performed with the immunoSEQ multiplex PCR assay. Here the immuneACCESS table is served through TCRdb, limited to in-frame sequences with V and J called. Missing clones are a known gap in these copies; in checked studies unresolved V genes cover under half, and the rest lacks a known reason. Recorded for this sample are 360,000 or so clones; 89% of them occurred a single time. About 1.8% of the sample is taken by the ten largest. The specimen sequenced was PBMCs or T cells enriched from blood (not recorded which). These receptors originate from a woman younger than 45 who had recovered from COVID-19.

This sequence joins TRBV5-6 and TRBJ2-5; possible D gene TRBD1, 6 bases. CDR3 length: 17 residues. Germline V gene data show CDR1 as SGHDT and CDR2 as YYEEEE. V was pared by 4 bases and J by 0 bases, with 19 bases between. CDR3 protein: CASSLTWGLRYQETQYF. The CDR3 coding sequence is TGTGCCAGCAGCCTAACCTGGGGGCTCAGGTACCAAGAGACCCAGTACTTC.

V gene TRBV25-1 combines with J gene TRBJ2-7; a weak D match, TRBD1 (6 bases). V shed 3 bases and J shed 3 bases, with 15 bases lying between them. There are 15 residues in the CDR3. Germline-derived CDR1 and CDR2 are MGHDK and SYGVNS. The CDR3 nucleotides are TGTGCCAGCAGTGACCTAACCGGGACACACTACGAGCAGTACTTC. Amino acids: CASSDLTGTHYEQYF.

The V call is TRBV5-1, the J call TRBJ2-3; D unclear. The V and J ends lost 0 bases and 5 bases respectively, with 10 bases between them. Germline CDR1 and CDR2: SGHRS and YFSETQ. This CDR3 is built from 14 residues. CDR3: CASSLAFTGDTQYF. The CDR3 nucleotides read TGCGCCAGCAGCTTGGCTTTCACCGGAGATACGCAGTATTTT.

This clone came up once. The V and J genes are TRBV30 and TRBJ2-7, with 9 bases fitting TRBD2. CDR1 and CDR2 from the germline V gene are GTSNPN and SVGIG (reference sequence). The CDR3 is 15 residues long. With V trimmed by 3 bases and J by 6 bases, 12 bases remained unmatched. CDR3 protein: CAWSPLWVAGAEQYF. CDR3 coding DNA: TGTGCCTGGAGCCCGCTCTGGGTAGCGGGAGCCGAGCAGTACTTC.

V is TRBV4-1 and J is TRBJ2-7; 14 positions match TRBD2. J lost 5 bases, V lost 4 bases, and 7 bases had no gene match. The CDR3 runs to 16 residues. Germline V lookup: CDR1 MGHRA, CDR2 YSYEKL. The CDR3 region is CASSLTSGRAEDEQYF. CDR3 DNA: TGCGCCAGCAGCCTGACTAGCGGGAGGGCCGAGGACGAGCAGTACTTC.

This clone was seen only once. This chain uses TRBV20-1 with TRBJ2-7; D possibly corresponds to TRBD1 (5 bases). V lost 3 bases, J lost 3 bases, and 6 bases lay in between. This CDR3 spans 11 amino acids. The germline V gene encodes CDR1 DFQATT and CDR2 SNEGSKA (reference sequence). Here the CDR3 DNA reads TGCAGTGCTAGCGACAGCTACGAGCAGTACTTC. Amino acid sequence: CSASDSYEQYF.

This clone appeared once. This sequence joins TRBV5-1 and TRBJ2-5, with a tentative D call TRBD2 (5 bases). Trimming removed 2 bases from V and 4 bases from J, with 15 bases in between. This CDR3 comprises 15 residues. CDR1 is SGHRS, CDR2 YFSETQ, per germline. CDR3 in amino acids: CASSFTQRGGETQYF. CDR3 in DNA: TGCGCCAGCAGCTTCACGCAGCGCGGAGGAGAGACCCAGTACTTC.

V gene TRBV27 combines with J gene TRBJ1-2; TRBD1 matches 8 bases. Per the germline V gene, CDR1 is MNHEY and CDR2 is SMNVEV (reference sequence). The CDR3 runs 14 residues. The junction had 10 bases not matched to a gene; V was cut back by 5 bases and J by 8 bases. The CDR3 sequence is CASSPRQGMRGYTF. The CDR3 nucleotides are TGTGCCAGCAGTCCTCGACAGGGGATGAGGGGCTACACCTTC.

This chain's CDR3 is CASSPRGLAGGKYQETQYF. The CDR3 nucleotides are TGCGCCAGCAGCCCTAGAGGACTAGCGGGAGGGAAGTACCAAGAGACCCAGTACTTC. The rearrangement joins TRBV5-1 to TRBJ2-5; TRBD2 agrees at 15 bases. Germline V CDR1 and CDR2: SGHRS, YFSETQ. The CDR3 length is 19 residues. V lost 4 bases, J lost 0 bases, and 10 bases stayed unmatched.

The chain carries TRBV5-6 and TRBJ1-3; 10 positions agree with TRBD1. The V gene's germline CDR1 is SGHDT and CDR2 YYEEEE. This CDR3 contains 16 residues. The J segment lost 3 bases and the V segment lost 5 bases, leaving 8 bases of the junction unmatched. CDR3 sequence reads: CASRLHRDRGGNTIYF. The CDR3 bases are TGTGCCAGCAGATTACACCGGGACAGGGGTGGAAACACCATATATTTT.

The chain carries TRBV30 and TRBJ2-1, with 8 bases lining up with TRBD1. The length of the CDR3 is 15 residues. Looked up from germline, CDR1 is GTSNPN and CDR2 is SVGIG (reference sequence). V shed 7 bases and J 7 bases; nucleotides not matched to a gene: 15. This chain's CDR3 is CASTDRGNLQNEQFF. The CDR3, as DNA: TGTGCCTCGACCGACAGGGGAAATTTACAAAATGAGCAGTTCTTC.

The chain recombines TRBV5-8 with TRBJ2-3; no firm D call. The germline V gene has CDR1 SGHTS and CDR2 YDEGEE. The CDR3 is 13 residues long. With 4 bases removed from V and 4 bases from J, the gap between germline ends came to 10 bases. The CDR3 DNA sequence: TGTGCCAGCAGCCAAAATATAGCAGATACGCAGTATTTT. It codes for CASSQNIADTQYF.

The genes are TRBV29-1 and TRBJ1-5; 9 nucleotides line up with TRBD1. CDR1 is SQVTM, CDR2 ANQGSEA, per germline. The CDR3 sequence is 13 residues long. V was clipped by 5 bases and J by 3 bases; unmatched bases: 2. The CDR3 loop reads CSVRTGDNQPQHF. The CDR3 coding sequence is TGCAGCGTTAGGACAGGGGACAATCAGCCCCAGCATTTT.

The rearrangement joins TRBV5-1 to TRBJ2-7; D might be TRBD1 (6 bases). Germline CDR1 reads SGHRS; CDR2 reads YFSETQ. V lost 0 bases, J lost 0 bases, and 10 bases lay in between. There are 15 residues in the CDR3. In DNA, the CDR3 is TGCGCCAGCAGCTTGGGGGACAACCCCTCCTACGAGCAGTACTTC. Translation: CASSLGDNPSYEQYF.

The chain recombines TRBV5-4 with TRBJ1-2, with 7 bases lining up with TRBD1. The CDR3 spans 13 residues. V shed 4 bases, J shed 4 bases, and the junction held 4 bases outside the gene matches. The germline V gene encodes CDR1 SGHNT and CDR2 YYREEE (reference sequence). CDR3 protein: CASSPQGIYGYTF. CDR3 nucleotide sequence: TGTGCCAGCAGCCCACAGGGGATCTATGGCTACACCTTC. Using reference TRBV5-4 and TRBJ1-2 for the parts outside the CDR3, the full variable domain is ETGVTQSPTHLIKTRGQQVTLRCSSQSGHNTVSWYQQALGQGPQFIFQYYREEENGRGNFPPRFSGLQFPNYSSELNVNALELDDSALYLCASSPQGIYGYTFGSGTRLTVV.

The chain uses TRBV24-1 and TRBJ2-6, with D tentatively TRBD1 (5 bases). V was cut by 2 bases and J by 0 bases, with 10 bases left in between. Germline loops: CDR1 KGHDR, CDR2 SFDVKD. The CDR3 consists of 17 residues. The CDR3 here is CATSDSSGFSGANVLTF. CDR3 bases: TGTGCCACCAGTGATTCGTCAGGGTTCTCTGGGGCCAACGTCCTGACTTTC.

J is TRBJ2-6 and V is TRBV6-6; TRBD2 is a possible D gene (6 bases). CDR1 and CDR2 from the germline V gene are MNHNY and SVGAGI (reference sequence). Trimming left V 5 bases short and J 2 bases short, with 10 bases between. The CDR3 contains 15 residues. CDR3 in amino acids: CASSLGGAGANVLTF. The CDR3 nucleotides read TGTGCCAGCAGTCTTGGCGGGGCTGGGGCCAACGTCCTGACTTTC.

The CDR3 nucleotides read TGTGCCAGTAGTAAACTACAGGGGGCGCCTGGCAATCAGCCCCAGCATTTT. This translates into CASSKLQGAPGNQPQHF. The chain links TRBV19 to TRBJ1-5; 9 bases map to TRBD1. The ends lost 4 bases at V and 2 bases at J; junction bases unmatched: 9. This CDR3 comprises 17 residues. In germline, CDR1 is LNHDA, CDR2 SQIVND (reference sequence).

The chain carries TRBV20-1 and TRBJ1-5; the D gene is possibly TRBD1 (5 bases). V was cut by 3 bases and J by 3 bases, with 9 bases left in between. CDR1 and CDR2 (germline): DFQATT, SNEGSKA (reference sequence). The CDR3 loop spans 13 amino acids. Here the CDR3 reads CSASGRDNQPQHF. DNA for the CDR3: TGCAGTGCTAGTGGCAGGGACAATCAGCCCCAGCATTTT.

The CDR3 here is CASSQGGSSYGYTF. In nucleotides, the CDR3 is TGTGCCAGCAGCCAAGGGGGCAGCTCTTATGGCTACACCTTC. V is TRBV3-1 (or the pseudogene TRBV3-2) and J is TRBJ1-2; weak D call: TRBD1 (5 bases). The CDR3 totals 14 residues. Germline CDR1 reads LGHDT; CDR2 reads YNNKEL (reference sequence). V lost 1 base, J lost 5 bases, and 11 bases lay in between.

The V and J genes are TRBV7-3 and TRBJ2-2; D gene unclear. This CDR3 region has 12 residues. Looked up from germline, CDR1 is SGHTA and CDR2 is FQGTGA. Deletions cut 2 bases from V and 7 bases from J, with 5 bases between. The CDR3 sequence: CASSLGDGELFF. The CDR3 bases are TGTGCCAGCAGCTTAGGAGACGGGGAGCTGTTTTTT.

This rearrangement joins TRBV11-2 to TRBJ2-7; D might be TRBD1 (6 bases). The V gene lost 5 bases and the J gene lost 3 bases, with 14 bases spanning the gap. The CDR3 has 14 residues. Germline V CDR1 and CDR2: SGHAT, FQNNGV. The CDR3 here is CASSPGGGIYEQYF. Here the CDR3 DNA reads TGTGCCAGCAGCCCAGGTGGGGGCATCTACGAGCAGTACTTC.

The chain recombines TRBV27 with TRBJ2-2, with a tentative D call TRBD1 (6 bases). The CDR3 consists of 20 residues. Germline V gene lookup returns CDR1 MNHEY and CDR2 SMNVEV (reference sequence). V was pared by 0 bases and J by 5 bases, with 25 bases between. CDR3 region: CASSLSLEDVDRLGTGELFF. The CDR3 coding sequence is TGTGCCAGCAGTTTATCACTCGAGGATGTAGACAGGCTCGGGACCGGGGAGCTGTTTTTT.

CDR3 amino acids: CASSIEGTSGRGTQYF. The DNA of the CDR3 is TGTGCCAGTAGTATAGAGGGGACTAGCGGGAGAGGGACCCAGTACTTC. The genes are TRBV19 and TRBJ2-5, with 14 bases lining up with TRBD2. The CDR3 has 16 amino acids. The J segment lost 7 bases and the V segment lost 0 bases, leaving 4 bases of the junction unmatched. Germline-derived CDR1 and CDR2 are LNHDA and SQIVND (reference sequence).

This chain links TRBV5-1 with TRBJ2-3, with 13 nucleotides matching TRBD2. CDR1 SGHRS and CDR2 YFSETQ come from the germline V gene. The CDR3 runs to 18 residues. V lost 0 bases and J lost 6; bases outside the gene matches: 10. The DNA of the CDR3 is TGCGCCAGCAGCTTGGGTGCACTAGCGGGAGGGTCCGGGGATACGCAGTATTTT. Translation: CASSLGALAGGSGDTQYF. The entire variable domain, with the rest obtained from reference TRBV5-1 and TRBJ2-3, is as follows: KAGVTQTPRYLIKTRGQQVTLSCSPISGHRSVSWYQQTPGQGLQFLFEYFSETQRNKGNFPGRFSGRQFSNSRSEMNVSTLELGDSALYLCASSLGALAGGSGDTQYFGPGTRLTVL.

V gene TRBV7-9 combines with J gene TRBJ2-6; D remains ambiguous. V lost 3 bases and J 2 bases, leaving 17 bases between the germline ends. The CDR3 has 18 amino acids. Germline-derived CDR1 and CDR2 are SEHNR and FQNEAQ (reference sequence). CDR3: CASSFYKLHSPGANVLTF. Here the CDR3 DNA reads TGTGCCAGCAGCTTCTACAAGTTACACAGCCCTGGGGCCAACGTCCTGACTTTC.